The 5 T cell receptor beta chains presented below share a single source sample, sequenced in a study of cytomegalovirus exposure and HLA in healthy donors. Sequencing used immunoSEQ multiplex PCR; TCRdb keeps in-frame clones, though not all of them. This repertoire shows some 260,000 clones, more than 75% found once; its top ten account for about 11%. The specimen was PBMCs. The origin of the receptors is a man between 18 and 29 years old in good health and CMV-seropositive.

This clone was counted a few times. This chain uses TRBV19 with TRBJ1-5, with a tentative D call TRBD1 (6 bases). The ends were cut back, 4 bases at V and 2 bases at J, with 9 bases in the middle. Germline assignment: CDR1 LNHDA and CDR2 SQIVND (reference sequence). This CDR3 comprises 14 residues. The CDR3 bases are TGTGCCAGTAGTAACCGACAGGGCAATCAGCCCCAGCATTTT. Its protein is CASSNRQGNQPQHF.

This chain links TRBV10-2 with TRBJ1-5; unclear D gene. V lost 11 bases and J 5 bases, leaving 16 bases between the germline ends. From germline, CDR1 is WSHSY and CDR2 SAAADI. The length of the CDR3 is 13 residues. The chain's CDR3 is CALAEARDQPQHF. Written as DNA, the CDR3 is TGCGCCCTCGCGGAAGCAAGGGATCAGCCCCAGCATTTT.

This sequence joins TRBV19 and TRBJ2-1; D might be TRBD2 (6 bases). CDR3 length equals 16 residues. The germline gives CDR1 LNHDA, CDR2 SQIVND (reference sequence). The germline V and J ends were trimmed by 5 bases and 12 bases, with 26 bases remaining between them. The CDR3 coding sequence is TGTGCCAGTAGTCAACGGGAGCGGTCGTACAATGAAGGGCAGTTCTTC. Translation: CASSQRERSYNEGQFF. The full variable domain, in which reference TRBV19 and TRBJ2-1 provide the parts outside the CDR3, is DGGITQSPKYLFRKEGQNVTLSCEQNLNHDAMYWYRQDPGQGLRLIYYSQIVNDFQKGDIAEGYSVSREKKESFPLTVTSAQKNPTAFYLCASSQRERSYNEGQFFGPGTRLTVL.

This chain connects TRBV7-8 to TRBJ2-2, with 12 bases aligning to TRBD2. The CDR3 consists of 18 residues. V shed 5 bases, J shed 5 bases, and the junction held 12 bases outside the gene matches. From germline, CDR1 is SGHVS and CDR2 FQNEAQ. DNA of the CDR3: TGTGCCAGCAGCGAGCAAGAACTAGCGGGAGGAGGGACCGGGGAGCTGTTTTTT. Protein: CASSEQELAGGGTGELFF.

In this sample, this clone turned up many times. This rearrangement joins TRBV2 to TRBJ2-5, with TRBD1 matching over 7 bases. V lost 0 bases, J lost 2 bases, and 6 bases stayed unmatched. CDR1 and CDR2 from the germline V gene are SNHLY and FYNNEI. CDR3 length equals 16 residues. The CDR3 DNA reads as TGTGCCAGCAGTGAAGCGTGGGCAGGGGGTCAAGAGACCCAGTACTTC. This sequence encodes CASSEAWAGGQETQYF.